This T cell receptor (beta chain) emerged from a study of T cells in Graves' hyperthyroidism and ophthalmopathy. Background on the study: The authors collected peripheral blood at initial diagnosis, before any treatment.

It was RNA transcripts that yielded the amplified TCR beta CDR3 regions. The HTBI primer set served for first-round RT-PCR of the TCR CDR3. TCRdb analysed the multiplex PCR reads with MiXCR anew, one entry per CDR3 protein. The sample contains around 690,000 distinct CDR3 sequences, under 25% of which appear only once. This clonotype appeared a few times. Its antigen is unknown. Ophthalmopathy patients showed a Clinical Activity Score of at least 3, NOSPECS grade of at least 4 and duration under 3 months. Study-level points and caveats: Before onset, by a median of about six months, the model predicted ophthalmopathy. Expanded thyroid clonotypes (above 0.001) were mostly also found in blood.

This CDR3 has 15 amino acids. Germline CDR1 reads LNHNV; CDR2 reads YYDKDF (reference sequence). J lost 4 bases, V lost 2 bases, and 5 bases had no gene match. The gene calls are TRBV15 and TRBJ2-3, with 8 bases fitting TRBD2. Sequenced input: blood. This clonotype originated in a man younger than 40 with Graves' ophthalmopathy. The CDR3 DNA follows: TGTGCCACCAGCAGATACGAGCGGGAGCCAGATACGCAGTATTTT. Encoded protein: CATSRYEREPDTQYF.